The 32 T cell receptor beta chains reported below all come from one sample, sequenced in a study. One entry per CDR3 protein, called by TCRdb with MiXCR from the RT-PCR reads. The sample carries more than 550,000 distinct CDR3 sequences, approximately 15% recorded once. Sequenced sample: memory CD4+ T cells from blood. Receptors were obtained from a female donor in good health, serving as a healthy control.

The chain couples TRBV6-1 to TRBJ2-1; 7 positions match TRBD2. Germline V CDR1 and CDR2: MNHNS, SASEGT. Trimming removed 8 bases from V and 6 bases from J; junction bases left unmatched: 13. This CDR3 contains 15 residues. In DNA, the CDR3 is TGTGCCAGCTCCTCGGGCGGGGGTGGTAGCAATGAGCAGTTCTTC. Translated, it gives CASSSGGGGSNEQFF.

As to this clonotype: The junction differs from germline at one of its ends, possibly a read error. Written as DNA, the CDR3 is TGTGCCAGCAGTTACCCCGGACAGAAACCAAACTTC. This encodes CASSYPGQKPNF. J is TRBJ2-7 and V is TRBV6-2 or TRBV6-3, with D possibly matching TRBD1 (6 bases). The CDR3 spans 12 residues. Germline-derived CDR1 and CDR2 are MNHEY and SVGEGT.

The CDR3 DNA reads as TGTGCCAGCAGTCAAGTCGGACAGGGCTATGAGCAGTTCTTC. Protein sequence: CASSQVGQGYEQFF. The V and J genes are TRBV7-2 and TRBJ2-1; the match to TRBD1 covers 8 bases. Germline values: CDR1 SGHTA, CDR2 FQGNSA. The CDR3 has 14 amino acids. V shed 6 bases and J 8 bases; nucleotides not matched to a gene: 9.

The rearrangement joins TRBV6-1 to TRBJ1-1; no definite D call. Trimming removed 8 bases at V and 10 bases at J, with 14 bases between. Looked up from germline, CDR1 is MNHNS and CDR2 is SASEGT. The CDR3 contains 11 residues. This chain's CDR3 is CASREAPVAFF. DNA of the CDR3: TGTGCCAGCCGAGAAGCCCCTGTAGCTTTCTTT.

This clonotype came up a few times. The chain is built from TRBV27 and TRBJ1-5; D gene ambiguous. V shed 3 bases and J shed 5 bases, with 8 bases lying between them. This CDR3 contains 13 residues. The germline V gene encodes CDR1 MNHEY and CDR2 SMNVEV (reference sequence). CDR3 bases: TGTGCCAGCAGTTTTTCCCCTTATCAGCCCCAGCATTTT. This encodes CASSFSPYQPQHF.

This rearrangement joins TRBV20-1 to TRBJ2-5; no clear D. The V gene lost 6 bases and the J gene lost 3 bases, with 11 bases spanning the gap. The CDR3 is made up of 12 amino acids. Germline values: CDR1 DFQATT, CDR2 SNEGSKA (reference sequence). The CDR3: CSATGREETQYF. CDR3 nucleotides: TGCAGTGCCACCGGCAGAGAAGAGACCCAGTACTTC.

The table lists this clonotype with a few counts. The chain recombines TRBV7-2 with TRBJ2-4; TRBD2 might be the D (7 bases). V gave up 2 bases and J gave up 0 bases, with 11 bases separating them. CDR1 is SGHTA, CDR2 FQGNSA, per germline. There are 16 residues in the CDR3. The CDR3 loop is CASSLMGGLAKNIQYF. The CDR3 DNA reads TGTGCCAGCAGCTTAATGGGGGGGCTAGCCAAAAACATTCAGTACTTC.

Ten or more counts support this clonotype. DNA for the CDR3: TGTGCCAGCAGCCCAGACCCCTCGGGTAGCTACACCTTC. Residues: CASSPDPSGSYTF. This chain joins TRBV7-9 and TRBJ1-2; no clear D. The ends were cut back, 5 bases at V and 9 bases at J, with 16 bases in the middle. CDR3 size: 13 residues. In germline, CDR1 is SEHNR, CDR2 FQNEAQ (reference sequence).

At least ten counts were recorded for this clonotype. The CDR3 protein is CASSIVPRVGGQPQHF. The CDR3 nucleotides are TGTGCCAGTAGTATCGTCCCCAGGGTGGGAGGTCAGCCCCAGCATTTT. The chain has TRBV19 and TRBJ1-5, with D possibly being TRBD1 (5 bases). V lost 3 bases and J 6 bases, leaving 18 bases between the germline ends. The CDR3 is 16 residues long. Germline V gene sequence: CDR1 LNHDA, CDR2 SQIVND (reference sequence).

This clonotype was observed a single time. This chain joins TRBV5-1 and TRBJ2-7; tentative D call: TRBD2 (6 bases). This CDR3 is 14 amino acids long. Germline loops: CDR1 SGHRS, CDR2 YFSETQ. V was trimmed by 0 bases and J by 7 bases, leaving 14 bases between them. The CDR3 here is CASSLEGGLREQYF. In nucleotides, the CDR3 is TGCGCCAGCAGCTTGGAAGGAGGGCTCCGGGAGCAGTACTTC.

This chain connects TRBV10-3 to TRBJ2-1; the D gene is possibly TRBD1 (6 bases). CDR1 and CDR2 from the germline V gene are ENHRY and SYGVKD. The CDR3 runs 14 residues. V lost 4 bases, J lost 1 base, and 8 bases lay in between. CDR3 sequence: CAISATGSYNEQFF. The CDR3 DNA is TGTGCCATCAGTGCCACAGGGTCCTACAATGAGCAGTTCTTC.

This clonotype came up a few times. The V and J genes are TRBV20-1 and TRBJ2-2; 7 bases align to TRBD2. Germline V gene data show CDR1 as DFQATT and CDR2 as SNEGSKA (reference sequence). The CDR3 spans 15 residues. V lost 3 bases and J lost 5; bases outside the gene matches: 9. The CDR3 nucleotides read TGCAGTGCTAGCGCGGCGGGAGTAGAAACCGGGGAGCTGTTTTTT. As protein: CSASAAGVETGELFF.

The V call is TRBV7-2, the J call TRBJ2-3; 8 nucleotides line up with TRBD2. V lost 4 bases and J lost 5; bases outside the gene matches: 14. The CDR3 has 17 residues. CDR1 is SGHTA, CDR2 FQGNSA, per germline. The CDR3 DNA is TGTGCCAGCAGCTCCGCCCGGGCGGGGGGTGGTAAAGATACGCAGTATTTT. Translating gives CASSSARAGGGKDTQYF.

This clonotype was detected many times. The junction differs from germline at one of its ends, possibly a read error. The V call is TRBV27, the J call TRBJ2-7; 9 nucleotides align to TRBD1. CDR3 length equals 12 residues. CDR1 is MNHEY, CDR2 SMNVEV, per germline (reference sequence). The DNA of the CDR3 is TGTGCCAGCAGTACCCCGGGACAGGGTTTGAACTTC. This gives the protein CASSTPGQGLNF.

There are a few counts of this clonotype. The genes are TRBV6-6 and TRBJ1-4; maybe TRBD1 (5 bases). The CDR3 consists of 15 residues. CDR1 is MNHNY, CDR2 SVGAGI, per germline (reference sequence). The V gene lost 0 bases and the J gene lost 7 bases, with 12 bases spanning the gap. As DNA, the CDR3 is TGTGCCAGCAGTTACTCCGGGGGAGGGAGTGAAAAACTGTTTTTT. Its translation: CASSYSGGGSEKLFF.

The V gene is TRBV5-1, the J gene TRBJ1-1, with D perhaps matching TRBD1 (5 bases). Germline CDR1 is SGHRS and CDR2 is YFSETQ. V lost 4 bases to trimming and J lost 6 bases, with 19 bases between them. This CDR3 spans 15 amino acids. This CDR3 reads CASSPSGTGNAEAFF. DNA for the CDR3: TGCGCCAGCAGCCCTTCCGGGACCGGGAATGCTGAAGCTTTCTTT.

This clonotype has a handful of counts. V usage is TRBV25-1 and J usage is TRBJ2-3; possibly TRBD2 for D (7 bases). Trimming took off 6 bases at V and 4 bases at J, with 14 bases between the two ends. The CDR3 spans 14 residues. Per the germline V gene, CDR1 is MGHDK and CDR2 is SYGVNS. CDR3 sequence reads: CASRGGAWADTQYF. Here the CDR3 DNA reads TGTGCCAGCAGGGGGGGGGCATGGGCAGATACGCAGTATTTT.

The sample holds many counts of this clonotype. The rearrangement uses TRBV10-3 and TRBJ2-2, with no clear D. The germline gives CDR1 ENHRY, CDR2 SYGVKD. The CDR3 length is 16 residues. V was pared by 4 bases and J by 0 bases, with 12 bases between. The CDR3 reads CAISGAGTTNTGELFF. CDR3 nucleotide sequence: TGTGCCATCAGTGGGGCAGGAACCACGAACACCGGGGAGCTGTTTTTT.

This chain uses TRBV20-1 with TRBJ2-1; D remains unclear. Trimming cost V 2 bases and J 9 bases, with 8 bases left between them. Germline V CDR1 and CDR2: DFQATT, SNEGSKA (reference sequence). The CDR3 loop spans 11 amino acids. CDR3 region: CSARKGPEQFF. The CDR3 bases are TGCAGTGCTAGAAAAGGCCCTGAGCAGTTCTTC.

This chain uses TRBV27 with TRBJ2-7; no firm D call. The V end was cut by 6 bases, the J end by 1 base, with 7 bases between. CDR1 and CDR2 from the germline V gene are MNHEY and SMNVEV (reference sequence). This CDR3 comprises 12 residues. CDR3 amino acids: CASSDKSYEQYF. The CDR3 DNA reads as TGTGCCAGCAGCGACAAATCCTACGAGCAGTACTTC.

This CDR3 reads CSANRAGNSGANVLTF. The CDR3 DNA sequence: TGCAGTGCTAATCGTGCAGGGAACTCTGGGGCCAACGTCCTGACTTTC. V and J are TRBV20-1 and TRBJ2-6; tentatively, D is TRBD1 (5 bases). Trimming pared 4 bases from V and 0 bases from J, leaving 13 bases between. Germline CDR1 DFQATT, CDR2 SNEGSKA (reference sequence). The CDR3 covers 16 residues.

This clonotype was observed at least ten times. The rearrangement links TRBV20-1 to TRBJ2-7, with 7 bases lining up with TRBD1. J lost 1 base, V lost 5 bases, and 8 bases had no gene match. Germline CDR1 is DFQATT and CDR2 is SNEGSKA (reference sequence). The CDR3 is 14 amino acids. The CDR3 DNA reads TGCAGTGCTCCCGTACAGGGGCGATCCTACGAGCAGTACTTC. This translates into CSAPVQGRSYEQYF.

This chain connects TRBV7-3 to TRBJ1-1; TRBD1 matches at 9 bases. From germline, CDR1 is SGHTA and CDR2 FQGTGA. V lost 7 bases to trimming and J lost 3 bases; unmatched junction nucleotides: 9. The CDR3 has 15 residues. Here the CDR3 reads CASKGQGLSYTEAFF. The CDR3 coding sequence is TGTGCCAGCAAAGGACAGGGGTTATCGTACACTGAAGCTTTCTTT. The full variable domain, in which reference TRBV7-3 and TRBJ1-1 provide the parts outside the CDR3, is GAGVSQTPSNKVTEKGKYVELRCDPISGHTALYWYRQSLGQGPEFLIYFQGTGAADDSGLPNDRFFAVRPEGSVSTLKIQRTERGDSAVYLCASKGQGLSYTEAFFGQGTRLTVV.

The sample holds many counts of this clonotype. As DNA, the CDR3 is TGTGCCAGCAGGCAGGGTCTGGCCGGGGAGCTGTTTTTT. It translates to CASRQGLAGELFF. The gene calls are TRBV27 and TRBJ2-2, with D possibly matching TRBD1 (5 bases). CDR1 and CDR2 from the germline V gene are MNHEY and SMNVEV (reference sequence). CDR3 size: 13 residues. Trimming took off 6 bases at V and 6 bases at J, with 11 bases between the two ends.

In this sample, this clonotype turned up many times. The chain combines TRBV7-3 with TRBJ2-1; 15 positions agree with TRBD2. CDR1 and CDR2 (germline): SGHTA, FQGTGA. V shed 2 bases, J shed 4 bases, and the junction held 3 bases outside the gene matches. The length of the CDR3 is 17 residues. The CDR3 nucleotides read TGTGCCAGCAGCTTATCCGGGACTAGCGGGGGGTACAATGAGCAGTTCTTC. Amino acids: CASSLSGTSGGYNEQFF. The full variable domain, with the rest looked up from reference TRBV7-3 and TRBJ2-1, is GAGVSQTPSNKVTEKGKYVELRCDPISGHTALYWYRQSLGQGPEFLIYFQGTGAADDSGLPNDRFFAVRPEGSVSTLKIQRTERGDSAVYLCASSLSGTSGGYNEQFFGPGTRLTVL.

The J gene is TRBJ2-7, the V gene TRBV12-3 or TRBV12-4; 11 bases match TRBD2. V gave up 7 bases and J gave up 2 bases; unmatched junction bases: 7. CDR3 length equals 15 residues. The CDR3 coding sequence is TGTGCCAGCATTGGACTAGCGGGTGGAACCTACGAGCAGTACTTC. Protein product: CASIGLAGGTYEQYF.

This chain uses TRBV2 with TRBJ2-1, with D possibly being TRBD2 (5 bases). In germline, CDR1 is SNHLY, CDR2 FYNNEI. V dropped 1 base and J dropped 6 bases, with 13 bases sitting between them. The CDR3 consists of 15 residues. The CDR3 nucleotides read TGTGCCAGCAGTGAAGAAGCGGCTGCATCCAATGAGCAGTTCTTC. Translation: CASSEEAAASNEQFF.

This clonotype was picked up a small number of times. V gene TRBV25-1 combines with J gene TRBJ2-7; TRBD2 agrees at 8 bases. There are 13 residues in the CDR3. J lost 5 bases, V lost 5 bases, and 5 bases had no gene match. Germline V gene data show CDR1 as MGHDK and CDR2 as SYGVNS. CDR3 in DNA: TGTGCCAGCAGTTCAGGACTAGCCCACGAGCAGTACTTC. Translating it yields CASSSGLAHEQYF.

This clonotype came up a few times. The chain combines TRBV10-3 with TRBJ2-7; 14 nucleotides agree with TRBD2. Germline-derived CDR1 and CDR2 are ENHRY and SYGVKD. J was trimmed by 1 base and V by 7 bases; bases with no gene match: 9. The CDR3 runs 17 residues. CDR3 in amino acids: CAIKPGLAGARSYEQYF. The DNA for the CDR3 is TGTGCCATCAAGCCGGGACTAGCGGGAGCCAGATCCTACGAGCAGTACTTC.

The rearrangement uses TRBV7-9 and TRBJ1-1; D is unresolved. This CDR3 region has 13 residues. Trimming took 2 bases from V and 7 from J, leaving 11 bases between them. Germline CDR1 SEHNR, CDR2 FQNEAQ (reference sequence). CDR3: CASSLLRGNEAFF. The CDR3, as DNA: TGTGCCAGCAGCTTACTCCGAGGTAATGAAGCTTTCTTT.

In this sample, this clonotype turned up many times. This sequence joins TRBV7-2 and TRBJ2-7, with D tentatively TRBD1 (6 bases). The V gene's germline CDR1 is SGHTA and CDR2 FQGNSA. The CDR3 runs to 13 residues. Trimming pared 1 base from V and 6 bases from J, leaving 10 bases between. This CDR3 is CASSLDRAGEQYF. The CDR3 nucleotides read TGTGCCAGCAGCTTAGACAGGGCAGGCGAGCAGTACTTC.

In its sample, this clonotype was seen a few times. This sequence joins TRBV28 and TRBJ1-5; weak D call: TRBD1 (6 bases). Germline V gives CDR1 MDHEN, CDR2 SYDVKM. The V gene lost 2 bases and the J gene lost 0 bases, with 11 bases spanning the gap. The CDR3 has 16 amino acids. In DNA form, the CDR3 reads TGTGCCAGCAGTTTAATGGACAGATATAGCAATCAGCCCCAGCATTTT. It encodes CASSLMDRYSNQPQHF.